This T cell receptor beta chain was recovered during a study of blood T cell repertoires in COVID-19. The CDR3 runs to 14 residues. The germline CDR1 and CDR2 sequences are MNHNY and SVGAGI (reference sequence). V lost 2 bases and J 3 bases, leaving 11 bases between the germline ends. Authors' data handling: Reference gene primer amplification yielded estimated nucleated cell counts. Data came from immunoSEQ multiplex PCR; TCRdb stores just in-frame clones and leaves some out. V and J calls and clone size are those listed in that table; D and trimming were worked out from the DNA. The repertoire has approximately 210,000 clones, just under 85% of them found once; the top ten carry roughly 7.6%. This clone was found a few times.

Sequencing input: peripheral blood. J is TRBJ2-7 and V is TRBV6-6, with a possible D match to TRBD2 (6 bases). This TCR was recovered from a woman aged 50 to 60 with active or convalescent COVID-19. The CDR3 protein is CASSYGGTIYEQYF. DNA for the CDR3: TGTGCCAGCAGTTACGGCGGGACCATCTACGAGCAGTACTTC.